This entry lists 7 T cell receptor beta chains sequenced from one sample in a study of T-cell reconstitution after alpha-beta-depleted transplantation in children. Molecular barcoding with unique molecular identifiers was used for the TCRbeta library. TCRdb reanalysed the PCR reads using MiXCR and keeps one entry per CDR3 protein. The profile shows about 300,000 distinct CDR3 sequences, around 10% of them singletons. This sample comprised PBMCs, obtained before TCRalphabeta/CD19-depleted stem cell transplant. The receptors were sampled from a boy under three years old with acute myeloid leukemia, due to receive a stem cell transplant.

The gene calls are TRBV12-3 or TRBV12-4 and TRBJ2-5, with 7 bases that match TRBD2. The V and J ends lost 9 bases and 5 bases, in that order; junction bases with no gene match: 15. This CDR3 has 15 amino acids. CDR3 residues: CASPSTVAGCETQYF. CDR3 coding DNA: TGTGCCAGTCCCTCGACGGTAGCGGGTTGTGAGACCCAGTACTTC.

This clonotype was counted a few times. The chain has TRBV11-3 and TRBJ2-4; TRBD1 matches 9 bases. V shed 4 bases, J shed 4 bases, and the junction held 11 bases outside the gene matches. CDR3 length: 17 amino acids. Germline V lookup: CDR1 SGHNT, CDR2 YENEEA. CDR3 protein: CASSSYYSGQGKNIQYF. In nucleotides, the CDR3 is TGTGCCAGCAGCTCATACTATTCCGGACAGGGGAAAAACATTCAGTACTTC.

This clonotype was picked up a small number of times. V is TRBV5-1 and J is TRBJ2-4, with D perhaps TRBD1 (6 bases). Trimming left V 0 bases short and J 0 bases short, with 10 bases between. The CDR3 is made up of 16 amino acids. The germline gives CDR1 SGHRS, CDR2 YFSETQ. The CDR3, as DNA: TGCGCCAGCAGCTTGGCGGGGACATTAGCCAAAAACATTCAGTACTTC. Amino acids: CASSLAGTLAKNIQYF. Based on the CDR3 plus reference TRBV5-1 and TRBJ2-4, the full variable domain is KAGVTQTPRYLIKTRGQQVTLSCSPISGHRSVSWYQQTPGQGLQFLFEYFSETQRNKGNFPGRFSGRQFSNSRSEMNVSTLELGDSALYLCASSLAGTLAKNIQYFGAGTRLSVL.

Only a few counts were recorded for this clonotype. V usage is TRBV10-3 and J usage is TRBJ2-1; D ambiguous. Per the germline V gene, CDR1 is ENHRY and CDR2 is SYGVKD. The CDR3 totals 14 residues. V was clipped by 4 bases and J by 8 bases, with 15 bases between them. The CDR3 region is CAISGPRDRYEQFF. The CDR3 DNA reads as TGTGCCATCAGTGGTCCTAGGGATAGGTATGAGCAGTTCTTC.

Many counts were recorded for this clonotype. The V and J genes are TRBV5-1 and TRBJ2-4, with 9 bases fitting TRBD1. The CDR3 runs to 14 residues. The ends lost 4 bases at V and 9 bases at J; junction bases unmatched: 8. Germline CDR1 SGHRS, CDR2 YFSETQ. This CDR3 reads CASSVGQGESIQYF. Here the CDR3 DNA reads TGCGCCAGCAGCGTGGGACAGGGCGAAAGCATTCAGTACTTC.

This clonotype has at least ten counts. V gene TRBV29-1 combines with J gene TRBJ2-7; D is unresolved. The germline gives CDR1 SQVTM, CDR2 ANQGSEA. V lost 4 bases and J lost 1, with 8 bases in between. The CDR3 extends over 12 amino acids. Written as DNA, the CDR3 is TGCAGCGTTGTCGGCGGATCCTACGAGCAGTACTTC. Translation: CSVVGGSYEQYF.

This clonotype was seen at least ten times. V and J are TRBV25-1 and TRBJ2-3; D is unclear. Trimming removed 4 bases at V and 1 base at J, with 9 bases between. Germline assignment: CDR1 MGHDK and CDR2 SYGVNS. The CDR3 loop spans 14 amino acids. The CDR3 sequence is CASSGWRGTDTQYF. CDR3 DNA sequence: TGTGCCAGCAGTGGGTGGCGCGGCACAGATACGCAGTATTTT.